This TCR beta chain was sequenced during a study of T cell responses to AZD1222 COVID-19 vaccine. Profiled with immunoSEQ multiplex PCR; TCRdb holds only in-frame clones, not every one. The sample lists fewer than 90,000 clones, around 83% seen once, with approximately 5.6% in the top ten. Trimming stripped 4 bases from V and 3 bases from J, with 17 bases between. CDR1 SGDLS and CDR2 YYNGEE come from the germline V gene. The CDR3 has 16 residues. This clone has only a few counts. The sample in question was peripheral blood, obtained 28 days after the second AZD1222 dose. This receptor was identified in an adult who received the AZD1222 COVID-19 vaccine. The chain employs TRBV9 and TRBJ2-1; TRBD2 is a possible D gene (6 bases). The CDR3 DNA reads TGTGCCAGCAGCCTGATGGGTAGCGGATTCTACAATGAGCAGTTCTTC. This gives the protein CASSLMGSGFYNEQFF. Using reference TRBV9 and TRBJ2-1 for the parts outside the CDR3, the full variable domain is DSGVTQTPKHLITATGQRVTLRCSPRSGDLSVYWYQQSLDQGLQFLIQYYNGEERAKGNILERFSAQQFPDLHSELNLSSLELGDSALYFCASSLMGSGFYNEQFFGPGTRLTVL.